This T cell receptor beta chain came from a study of T cell repertoires in cytomegalovirus infection. This clonotype has just one count. The antigen remains undetermined. Germline CDR1 and CDR2: SNHLY and FYNNEI. Trimming stripped 6 bases from V and 7 bases from J, with 12 bases between. The CDR3 spans 12 residues. Study observations and caveats: People with CMV and the relevant HLA were identified by cumulative public TCR beta family frequency. HLA-C-restricted CMV-specific TCR beta clonotypes were dominant in the ex vivo response.

TCRdb re-derived calls from the reads in MiXCR, one entry per CDR3 protein. The sample has under 200,000 distinct CDR3 sequences, roughly 18% seen once. The sequencing sample was made of CD8+ T cells from PBMCs. The chain recombines TRBV2 with TRBJ2-5, with D possibly matching TRBD2 (5 bases). The TCR comes from a human donor in good health (CMV status not recorded). Some clones in this sample may be carry-over from other donors' samples. The CDR3 DNA follows: TGTGCCAGCAGGAGCGGCGCACGGACCCAGTACTTC. Its translation is CASRSGARTQYF.